Listed below are T cell receptor beta chains from one sample, sequenced in a study of blood T cell repertoires in COVID-19. Assay used: immunoSEQ multiplex PCR; TCRdb lists only in-frame clones, some missing. The repertoire has 190,000 or so clones, 85% to 90% of them found once; the top ten carry roughly 2.9%. Sequenced material: peripheral blood. The origin of the receptors is a woman aged 25-40 years with active or convalescent COVID-19. Both conserved end residues are part of each CDR3. The order of the fields is V gene, D gene, clone size, J gene, CDR3 length, CDR3 DNA, CDR3 protein. The D gene is left open where the match is weak. Size is omitted from some rows. Given values are once, few, many or a class for expanded clones.

V: TRBV13
D: TRBD2
size: .
J: TRBJ2-5
length: 15
DNA: TGTGCCAGCAGCCCGGGGGGGGGCCGCCAAGAGACCCAGTACTTC
CDR3: CASSPGGGRQETQYF

V: TRBV5-1
D: .
size: .
J: TRBJ1-3
length: 14
DNA: TGCGCCAGCAGCCCAACAGGGCCTGGAAACACCATATATTTT
CDR3: CASSPTGPGNTIYF

V: TRBV6-1
D: .
size: .
J: TRBJ2-7
length: 12
DNA: TGTGCCAGCAGTGAAGGGGACACAGAGCAGTACTTC
CDR3: CASSEGDTEQYF

V: TRBV28
D: .
size: .
J: TRBJ1-2
length: 12
DNA: TGTGCCAGCAGTACGGTGGTTGGTGGCTACACCTTC
CDR3: CASSTVVGGYTF

V: TRBV9
D: .
size: .
J: TRBJ2-1
length: 15
DNA: TGTGCCAGCAGCCCCCCTCAGGGATTCTACAATGAGCAGTTCTTC
CDR3: CASSPPQGFYNEQFF

V: TRBV18
D: TRBD2
size: once
J: TRBJ2-1
length: 15
DNA: TGTGCCAGCTCACCACCTGGACTAGCAGTCAATGAGCAGTTCTTC
CDR3: CASSPPGLAVNEQFF

V: TRBV2
D: TRBD1
size: .
J: TRBJ1-2
length: 16
DNA: TGTGCCAGCAGTGTAAATCTCCGGGACAGGGTTACTGGCTACACCTTC
CDR3: CASSVNLRDRVTGYTF

V: TRBV6-5
D: TRBD1
size: once
J: TRBJ1-1
length: 15
DNA: TGTGCCAGCAGTCCAATGACAGGGGGCAACACTGAAGCTTTCTTT
CDR3: CASSPMTGGNTEAFF

V: TRBV2
D: TRBD1
size: .
J: TRBJ1-4
length: 13
DNA: TGTGCCAGCAGGGGGACAGTTAATGAAAAACTGTTTTTT
CDR3: CASRGTVNEKLFF

V: TRBV3-1/TRBV3-2
D: TRBD2
size: .
J: TRBJ2-5
length: 17
DNA: TGTGCCAGCAGCCAAGGGGGTCTAGCGGGAGAGCGTGAGACCCAGTACTTC
CDR3: CASSQGGLAGERETQYF

V: TRBV11-3
D: TRBD2
size: .
J: TRBJ2-1
length: 16
DNA: TGTGCCAGCAGCTTAGGTTTCAGTGCGCGGGGGGTCGAGCAGTTCTTC
CDR3: CASSLGFSARGVEQFF

V: TRBV6-5
D: .
size: .
J: TRBJ1-1
length: 14
DNA: TGTGCCAGCAGCCGCCTAACAGCTGGGACTGAAGCTTTCTTT
CDR3: CASSRLTAGTEAFF

V: TRBV20-1
D: TRBD1
size: .
J: TRBJ1-2
length: 11
DNA: TGCAGTGGGACAGGGGGCTCTGGCTACACCTTC
CDR3: CSGTGGSGYTF

V: TRBV24-1
D: .
size: .
J: TRBJ2-2
length: 16
DNA: TGTGCCACCAGTGACGCAGGACTGGTGAACACCGGGGAGCTGTTTTTT
CDR3: CATSDAGLVNTGELFF

V: TRBV6-5
D: TRBD1
size: .
J: TRBJ1-2
length: 15
DNA: TGTGCCAGCAGTACGGGACAGGGGAACCCCTATGGCTACACCTTC
CDR3: CASSTGQGNPYGYTF

V: TRBV5-1
D: .
size: .
J: TRBJ2-2
length: 15
DNA: TGCGCCAGCAGCTTCGGGGGACCGAACACCGGGGAGCTGTTTTTT
CDR3: CASSFGGPNTGELFF

V: TRBV27
D: .
size: once
J: TRBJ2-7
length: 15
DNA: TGTGCCAGCAGTCCTAGGATATATAGTGGCTACGAGCAGTACTTC
CDR3: CASSPRIYSGYEQYF

V: TRBV11-3
D: TRBD2
size: .
J: TRBJ2-3
length: 17
DNA: TGTGCCAGCAGCGGATGGACTAGCGGGGATCCCACAGATACGCAGTATTTT
CDR3: CASSGWTSGDPTDTQYF

V: TRBV18
D: TRBD1
size: .
J: TRBJ1-1
length: 14
DNA: TGTGCCAGCTCCCGGGACAGGGGGCATACTGAAGCTTTCTTT
CDR3: CASSRDRGHTEAFF

V: TRBV5-1
D: TRBD1
size: few
J: TRBJ1-4
length: 15
DNA: TGCGCCAGCAGCTTACGGACAGGGGGAGATGAAAAACTGTTTTTT
CDR3: CASSLRTGGDEKLFF

V: TRBV28
D: .
size: .
J: TRBJ1-1
length: 16
DNA: TGTGCCAGCAGTTCCCTCGGAGATATATCAGGGACTGAAGCTTTCTTT
CDR3: CASSSLGDISGTEAFF

V: TRBV6-2/TRBV6-3
D: TRBD1
size: .
J: TRBJ1-5
length: 15
DNA: TGTGCCAGCAGCCCTGGACAGGGATGGAATCAGCCCCAGCATTTT
CDR3: CASSPGQGWNQPQHF

V: TRBV5-8
D: TRBD1
size: .
J: TRBJ1-1
length: 15
DNA: TGTGCCAGCAGACACAGGGGAGTTTCGAACACTGAAGCTTTCTTT
CDR3: CASRHRGVSNTEAFF

V: TRBV9
D: TRBD1
size: .
J: TRBJ1-1
length: 18
DNA: TGTGCCAGCAGAGAATCTATGGGGACAGGGGTGGGCGGCACTGAAGCTTTCTTT
CDR3: CASRESMGTGVGGTEAFF

V: TRBV3-1/TRBV3-2
D: .
size: few
J: TRBJ2-1
length: 13
DNA: TGTGCCAGCAGCCAAGACCAGGGCAATGAGCAGTTCTTC
CDR3: CASSQDQGNEQFF

V: TRBV30
D: TRBD2
size: .
J: TRBJ2-7
length: 16
DNA: TGTGCCTGGAGTGTACAGATGGGTAGCGGGGGAGGGGAGCAGTACTTC
CDR3: CAWSVQMGSGGGEQYF

V: TRBV19
D: .
size: .
J: TRBJ1-2
length: 15
DNA: TGTGCCAGTAGTATGACAGGTACAGGCGGCTATGGCTACACCTTC
CDR3: CASSMTGTGGYGYTF

V: TRBV19
D: TRBD1
size: .
J: TRBJ2-3
length: 16
DNA: TGTGCCAGTAGTACAAGACAGGGTGGCCCCACAGATACGCAGTATTTT
CDR3: CASSTRQGGPTDTQYF

V: TRBV7-9
D: .
size: .
J: TRBJ2-1
length: 14
DNA: TGTGCCAGCAACGTTGGGACTGGATACAATGAGCAGTTCTTC
CDR3: CASNVGTGYNEQFF

V: TRBV13
D: TRBD1
size: .
J: TRBJ1-6
length: 15
DNA: TGTGCCAGCAGCTCAGGGGGGCCCTATAATTCACCCCTCCACTTT
CDR3: CASSSGGPYNSPLHF

V: TRBV7-2
D: TRBD1
size: .
J: TRBJ1-1
length: 14
DNA: TGTGCCAGCAGCTGGGACAGGGTACGGACTGAAGCTTTCTTT
CDR3: CASSWDRVRTEAFF

V: TRBV3-1/TRBV3-2
D: TRBD1
size: once
J: TRBJ1-1
length: 15
DNA: TGTGCCAGCAGCCAGAAGACAGGGATGAACACTGAAGCTTTCTTT
CDR3: CASSQKTGMNTEAFF

V: TRBV28
D: .
size: .
J: TRBJ2-7
length: 12
DNA: TGTGCCAGCAGTTTGGACAGCTACGAGCAGTACTTC
CDR3: CASSLDSYEQYF

V: TRBV6-5
D: TRBD1
size: .
J: TRBJ2-5
length: 15
DNA: TGTGCCAGCAGCTCGGACAGGGGGCGCCGGGAGACCCAGTACTTC
CDR3: CASSSDRGRRETQYF

V: TRBV3-1/TRBV3-2
D: .
size: once
J: TRBJ2-3
length: 15
DNA: TGTGCCAGCAACCACTACCGAGGGAACACAGATACGCAGTATTTT
CDR3: CASNHYRGNTDTQYF

V: TRBV10-3
D: .
size: .
J: TRBJ1-1
length: 14
DNA: TGTGCCATCAGTCGAGAATTTCAGAACACTGAAGCTTTCTTT
CDR3: CAISREFQNTEAFF

V: TRBV6-5
D: TRBD1
size: .
J: TRBJ1-1
length: 13
DNA: TGTGCCAGCAGTACCGGGCAGGGGGTCGTAGCTTTCTTT
CDR3: CASSTGQGVVAFF

V: TRBV11-2
D: .
size: .
J: TRBJ1-3
length: 16
DNA: TGTGCCAGCAGCCCGAGATTTGACTTCTCTGGAAACACCATATATTTT
CDR3: CASSPRFDFSGNTIYF

V: TRBV9
D: .
size: .
J: TRBJ1-2
length: 12
DNA: TGTGCCAGCACCTCCCCGACGGGGGGCTACACCTTC
CDR3: CASTSPTGGYTF

V: TRBV5-6
D: .
size: .
J: TRBJ2-4
length: 17
DNA: TGTGCCAGCACCCGTTATATGGGGGACTGGGCCAAAAACATTCAGTACTTC
CDR3: CASTRYMGDWAKNIQYF

V: TRBV19
D: .
size: .
J: TRBJ1-2
length: 14
DNA: TGTGCCAGTAGTATAGGCAGGTACAACTATGGCTACACCTTC
CDR3: CASSIGRYNYGYTF

V: TRBV4-1
D: .
size: .
J: TRBJ1-1
length: 18
DNA: TGCGCCAGCAGCCTCGAGGGGGGGCCCAGGCGGACGGACACTGAAGCTTTCTTT
CDR3: CASSLEGGPRRTDTEAFF

V: TRBV5-1
D: .
size: once
J: TRBJ2-5
length: 12
DNA: TGCGCCAGCAGCTTGGATGCGGAGACCCAGTACTTC
CDR3: CASSLDAETQYF

V: TRBV19
D: TRBD1
size: .
J: TRBJ1-4
length: 14
DNA: TGTGCCAGTAGCCGGACAGGGGGTAATGAAAAACTGTTTTTT
CDR3: CASSRTGGNEKLFF

V: TRBV28
D: TRBD1
size: once
J: TRBJ1-2
length: 13
DNA: TGTGCCAGCAGCCGGGGACAGCTCTATGGCTACACCTTC
CDR3: CASSRGQLYGYTF